Presented here are 25 T cell receptor beta chains from one specimen sequenced in a study of T cells in Graves' hyperthyroidism and ophthalmopathy. Regions amplified from RNA transcripts were the TCR beta CDR3 regions. Initially, a first-round RT-PCR of the TCR CDR3 employed the HTBI primer set. TCRdb passed the multiplex PCR reads through MiXCR, listing each CDR3 protein once. The profile covers hundreds of thousands of distinct CDR3 sequences, with about 20% appearing a single time and 47% taken by the ten largest. Source material: blood. These receptors were taken from a man in his forties or fifties with Graves' ophthalmopathy.

This chain links TRBV2 with TRBJ2-1; D perhaps matches TRBD2 (6 bases). The CDR3 has 17 amino acids. Germline V lookup: CDR1 SNHLY, CDR2 FYNNEI. The V and J ends lost 0 bases and 7 bases respectively, with 19 bases between them. In DNA form, the CDR3 reads TGTGCCAGCAGTGAAGCCCGACCGGGACTCCTACCGAATGAGCAGTTCTTC. As protein: CASSEARPGLLPNEQFF.

The CDR3 DNA is TGCAGTGCTAGAGGAACTAGCGGGGGGTTATACGAGCAGTACTTC. Translating gives CSARGTSGGLYEQYF. This chain links TRBV20-1 with TRBJ2-7, with TRBD2 matching 12 bases. Germline V gives CDR1 DFQATT, CDR2 SNEGSKA (reference sequence). The CDR3 covers 15 residues. The J segment lost 4 bases and the V segment lost 1 base, leaving 5 bases of the junction unmatched.

This clonotype came up many times. V and J are TRBV20-1 and TRBJ2-1, with D unresolved. The CDR3 has 13 amino acids. Per the germline V gene, CDR1 is DFQATT and CDR2 is SNEGSKA (reference sequence). Trimming took off 6 bases at V and 4 bases at J, with 13 bases between the two ends. The CDR3 DNA is TGCAGTGCCCCCCCGGCCGGGTACAATGAGCAGTTCTTC. It specifies CSAPPAGYNEQFF.

DNA of the CDR3: TGTGCCAGCAGCCAAAGGACAGGTAGAATGAACACTGAAGCTTTCTTT. It is translated as CASSQRTGRMNTEAFF. V gene TRBV4-2 combines with J gene TRBJ1-1, with 7 positions matching TRBD1. V trimming: 2 bases; J trimming: 0 bases; junction bases outside the gene matches: 6. Germline V gene sequence: CDR1 LGHNA, CDR2 YNFKEQ. The CDR3 is 16 amino acids.

The chain combines TRBV11-3 with TRBJ2-2, with D possibly being TRBD2 (5 bases). Germline V gives CDR1 SGHNT, CDR2 YENEEA. Trimming pared 5 bases from V and 3 bases from J, leaving 13 bases between. The CDR3 has 15 residues. The CDR3 loop is CASSPRGRDTGELFF. CDR3 in DNA: TGTGCCAGCAGCCCCAGAGGGCGAGACACCGGGGAGCTGTTTTTT.

This clonotype has only a few counts. The J gene is TRBJ2-5, the V gene TRBV12-3 or TRBV12-4; perhaps TRBD2 as D (5 bases). V lost 3 bases, J lost 6 bases, and 14 bases lay in between. CDR3 length: 14 amino acids. CDR3 protein: CASSFFPVTKTQYF. CDR3 sequence (DNA): TGTGCCAGCAGTTTTTTCCCAGTGACTAAGACCCAGTACTTC.

This clonotype has only a few counts. Mismatch with germline at one junction end may stem from a read error. The chain links TRBV5-6 to TRBJ1-5, with a possible D match to TRBD1 (6 bases). The length of the CDR3 is 17 residues. Germline CDR1 is SGHDT and CDR2 is YYEEEE. CDR3 loop: CASSLGERGKGNQPQHF. The CDR3 DNA reads as TGTGCCAGCAGCCTAGGGGAAAGGGGGAAAGGCAATCAGCCTCAGCATTTT.

This clonotype has only a few counts. In DNA form, the CDR3 reads TGTGCCAGTAGTATAATTCTGGCCAGCTCCTACGAGCAGTACTTC. Its protein is CASSIILASSYEQYF. The chain carries TRBV19 and TRBJ2-7; D is uncertain. The CDR3 extends over 15 amino acids. Per the germline V gene, CDR1 is LNHDA and CDR2 is SQIVND (reference sequence). The V end lost 2 bases, the J end lost 0 bases, and 11 bases lay between the germline ends.

This clonotype was found many times. The chain recombines TRBV7-3 with TRBJ2-1; tentatively, D is TRBD1 or TRBD2 (5 bases each). The CDR3 consists of 14 residues. Trimming left V 6 bases short and J 7 bases short, with 16 bases between. CDR1 is SGHTA, CDR2 FQGTGA, per germline. CDR3 protein: CASSQGGSINEQFF. In DNA, the CDR3 is TGTGCCAGCAGTCAGGGCGGGTCGATTAATGAGCAGTTCTTC.

This clonotype was seen many times. The rearrangement links TRBV11-2 to TRBJ1-1, with 9 bases that match TRBD1. This CDR3 is 17 amino acids long. Germline values: CDR1 SGHAT, CDR2 FQNNGV. After removal of 5 bases from V and 3 bases from J, the junction contained 13 bases not matched to a gene. In DNA, the CDR3 is TGTGCCAGCAGCCTTGCCGGGACAGGGTGGGGGGACACTGAAGCTTTCTTT. It yields the protein CASSLAGTGWGDTEAFF.

Only a few counts were recorded for this clonotype. The gene calls are TRBV7-9 and TRBJ1-1; 9 bases are shared with TRBD1. CDR1 and CDR2 (germline): SEHNR, FQNEAQ (reference sequence). This CDR3 is built from 16 residues. Trimming cost V 3 bases and J 3 bases; bases outside gene matches: 8. CDR3 coding DNA: TGTGCCAGCAGCTTGGCCCCGGGACAGGGTGACACTGAAGCTTTCTTT. Its translation: CASSLAPGQGDTEAFF.

CDR3 sequence: CASSQDHSFGNTIYF. DNA for the CDR3: TGTGCCAGCAGCCAAGATCACAGCTTTGGAAACACCATATATTTT. V gene TRBV3-1 combines with J gene TRBJ1-3; no firm D call. The germline CDR1 and CDR2 sequences are LGHDT and YNNKEL (reference sequence). V dropped 0 bases and J dropped 3 bases, with 9 bases sitting between them. This CDR3 contains 15 residues.

The chain combines TRBV9 with TRBJ1-1; 7 bases line up with TRBD1. V was pared by 0 bases and J by 6 bases, with 11 bases of the junction left unmatched. CDR1 SGDLS and CDR2 YYNGEE come from the germline V gene. CDR3 size: 16 residues. CDR3 in amino acids: CASSVDGRGLRPEAFF. The CDR3, as DNA: TGTGCCAGCAGCGTAGACGGTAGGGGGCTTCGCCCTGAAGCTTTCTTT.

The V call is TRBV7-9, the J call TRBJ2-3, with D unresolved. The CDR3 consists of 15 residues. V was clipped by 5 bases and J by 4 bases, with 16 bases between them. Germline values: CDR1 SEHNR, CDR2 FQNEAQ (reference sequence). The CDR3 here is CASSPGIMDPDTQYF. The CDR3 coding sequence is TGTGCCAGCAGCCCTGGAATCATGGACCCAGATACGCAGTATTTT.

Of note for this clonotype: Here the CDR3 omits its conserved ending phenylalanine or tryptophan, so a read error is the likely source. The chain carries TRBV7-8 and TRBJ2-7; 9 positions agree with TRBD2. V lost 6 bases, J lost 5 bases, and 8 bases stayed unmatched. CDR3 length: 14 residues. The germline V gene has CDR1 SGHVS and CDR2 FQNEAQ. CDR3 protein: CASSLSGSVDEQYL. The DNA for the CDR3 is TGTGCCAGCAGTCTTAGCGGGAGCGTGGACGAGCAGTACCTC.

This clonotype was observed at least ten times. This chain joins TRBV12-3 or TRBV12-4 and TRBJ2-1; perhaps TRBD2 as D (5 bases). The CDR3 extends over 15 amino acids. V lost 5 bases to trimming and J lost 0 bases, with 11 bases between them. CDR3 in amino acids: CASSPDLSSYNEQFF. Written as DNA, the CDR3 is TGTGCCAGCAGTCCGGACTTAAGCTCCTACAATGAGCAGTTCTTC.

This clonotype was counted at least ten times. The chain links TRBV20-1 to TRBJ1-1; a weak D match, TRBD1 (5 bases). Deletions cut 3 bases from V and 4 bases from J, with 18 bases between. Germline V gene lookup returns CDR1 DFQATT and CDR2 SNEGSKA (reference sequence). The CDR3 length is 15 residues. CDR3 DNA sequence: TGCAGTGCTAGCACCCCTCGGGGCTTAGGCACTGAAGCTTTCTTT. The encoded protein is CSASTPRGLGTEAFF.

This clonotype turned up a few times. The chain recombines TRBV10-2 with TRBJ1-4; no firm D call. Trimming stripped 5 bases from V and 0 bases from J, with 13 bases between. Germline V gene sequence: CDR1 WSHSY, CDR2 SAAADI. This CDR3 spans 16 amino acids. The CDR3 region has the DNA TGCGCCAGCAGTAAAGAACAGATAGCAACTAATGAAAAACTGTTTTTT. The encoded protein is CASSKEQIATNEKLFF.

The chain combines TRBV27 with TRBJ2-2, with 8 bases aligning to TRBD2. V lost 3 bases, J lost 1 base, and 4 bases stayed unmatched. Germline CDR1 is MNHEY and CDR2 is SMNVEV (reference sequence). The CDR3 length is 16 residues. The CDR3 DNA reads as TGTGCCAGCAGTTTTTGGCTAGCGGGGAACACCGGGGAGCTGTTTTTT. Amino acid sequence: CASSFWLAGNTGELFF.

This clonotype occurred a few times. V is TRBV5-1 and J is TRBJ2-7; no definite D call. V was shortened by 1 base and J by 2 bases, with 10 bases between the two germline ends. The CDR3 spans 14 residues. Germline V lookup: CDR1 SGHRS, CDR2 YFSETQ. As DNA, the CDR3 is TGCGCCAGCAGCTTGAACCGAAATCCCTACGAGCAGTACTTC. Translation gives CASSLNRNPYEQYF.

This clonotype was picked up many times. The rearrangement uses TRBV20-1 and TRBJ2-5; D remains ambiguous. With 1 base removed from V and 2 bases from J, the gap between germline ends came to 8 bases. The CDR3 sequence is 13 residues long. Per germline, CDR1 DFQATT and CDR2 SNEGSKA (reference sequence). The CDR3 spells CSARVGHQETQYF. The CDR3 DNA sequence: TGCAGTGCTAGAGTTGGCCATCAAGAGACCCAGTACTTC.

This clonotype has at least ten counts. The rearrangement joins TRBV6-6 to TRBJ2-3; D gene unclear. CDR1 MNHNY and CDR2 SVGAGI come from the germline V gene (reference sequence). Trimming shortened V by 0 bases and J by 6 bases, and 13 bases separated the two germline ends. The CDR3 spans 15 residues. The CDR3 is CASSYSPNLGDTQYF. The CDR3 nucleotides are TGTGCCAGCAGTTACTCTCCGAACTTGGGCGATACGCAGTATTTT.

This clonotype appeared a single time. This chain links TRBV20-1 with TRBJ2-5; 10 bases fit TRBD2. CDR3 length equals 14 residues. V shed 5 bases, J shed 7 bases, and the junction held 10 bases outside the gene matches. The germline CDR1 and CDR2 sequences are DFQATT and SNEGSKA (reference sequence). CDR3 sequence: CSADAPSGRVTQYF. The CDR3 DNA reads TGCAGTGCTGACGCCCCTAGCGGGAGAGTGACCCAGTACTTC.

This clonotype has only a few counts. The chain recombines TRBV4-1 with TRBJ1-1; no firm D call. CDR3 size: 17 residues. Between the trimmed V and J ends, which lost 0 bases and 1 base, there was a span of 15 bases. Germline CDR1 is MGHRA and CDR2 is YSYEKL. The CDR3 DNA follows: TGCGCCAGCAGCCAAGATAGTGGAGAAAGGACGAACACTGAAGCTTTCTTT. This sequence encodes CASSQDSGERTNTEAFF.

At least ten counts were recorded for this clonotype. The chain links TRBV7-9 to TRBJ2-5; a possible D gene is TRBD2 (7 bases). CDR1 is SEHNR, CDR2 FQNEAQ, per germline (reference sequence). This CDR3 spans 17 amino acids. Trimming cost V 4 bases and J 4 bases, with 22 bases left between them. CDR3 in DNA: TGTGCCAGCAGCTCGGGCGACCGTAACAGGGAGGGAGAGACCCAGTACTTC. Protein: CASSSGDRNREGETQYF.